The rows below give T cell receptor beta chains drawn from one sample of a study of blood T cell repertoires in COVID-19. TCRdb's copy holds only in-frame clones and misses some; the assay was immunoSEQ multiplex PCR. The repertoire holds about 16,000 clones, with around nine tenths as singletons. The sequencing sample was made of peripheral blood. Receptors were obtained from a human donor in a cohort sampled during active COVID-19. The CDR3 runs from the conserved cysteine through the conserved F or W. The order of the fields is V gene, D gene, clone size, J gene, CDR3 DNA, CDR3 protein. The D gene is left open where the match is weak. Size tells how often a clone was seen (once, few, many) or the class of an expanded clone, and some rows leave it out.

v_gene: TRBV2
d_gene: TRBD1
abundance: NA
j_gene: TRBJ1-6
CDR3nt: TGTGCCAGCAGCCTCTTGATCCGGGACAGGGTTTATCCCCTCCACTTT
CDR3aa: CASSLLIRDRVYPLHF

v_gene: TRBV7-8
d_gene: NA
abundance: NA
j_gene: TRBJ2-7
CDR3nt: TGTGCCAGCAGCTTAGCAGAGTACGACGAGCAGTACTTC
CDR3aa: CASSLAEYDEQYF

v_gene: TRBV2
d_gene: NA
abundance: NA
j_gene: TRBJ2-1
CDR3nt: TGTGCCAGCAGCTCGCCCCCCTTCGGCAATGAGCAGTTCTTC
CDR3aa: CASSSPPFGNEQFF

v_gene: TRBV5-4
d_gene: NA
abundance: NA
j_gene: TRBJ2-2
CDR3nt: TGTGCCAGCAGCTTTGGCAAACGACGAGGTACCGGGGAGCTGTTTTTT
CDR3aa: CASSFGKRRGTGELFF

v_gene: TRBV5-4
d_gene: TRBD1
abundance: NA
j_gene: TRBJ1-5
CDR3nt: TGTGCCAGCAGCTTACGGACAGGGGACTACAATCAGCCCCAGCATTTT
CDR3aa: CASSLRTGDYNQPQHF

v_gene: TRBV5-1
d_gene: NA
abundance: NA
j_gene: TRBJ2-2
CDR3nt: TGCGCCAGCAGCTTGGTCCGAGGGGGCACCGGGGAGCTGTTTTTT
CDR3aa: CASSLVRGGTGELFF

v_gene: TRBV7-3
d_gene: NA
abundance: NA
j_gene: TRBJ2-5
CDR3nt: TGTGCCAGCAGCTTGTTGTCGACAGGAGCCCAGTACTTC
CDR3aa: CASSLLSTGAQYF

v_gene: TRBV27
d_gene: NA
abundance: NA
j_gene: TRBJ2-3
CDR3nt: TGTGCCAGCAGTTTATCAAGCCCCTATGGAGATACGCAGTATTTT
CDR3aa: CASSLSSPYGDTQYF

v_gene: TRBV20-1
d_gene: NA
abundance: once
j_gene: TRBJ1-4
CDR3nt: TGCAGTGCTAGTGGCCCCGGAGGAAAACTGTTTTTT
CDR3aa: CSASGPGGKLFF

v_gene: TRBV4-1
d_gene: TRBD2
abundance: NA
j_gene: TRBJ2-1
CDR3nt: TGCGCCAGCAGCCAAGATGCGAGCGGGAGTACCCCCTACAATGAGCAGTTCTTC
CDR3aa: CASSQDASGSTPYNEQFF

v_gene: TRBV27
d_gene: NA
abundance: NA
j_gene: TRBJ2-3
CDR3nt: TGTGCCAGCACCGTAGGGGGAACAGATACGCAGTATTTT
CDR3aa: CASTVGGTDTQYF

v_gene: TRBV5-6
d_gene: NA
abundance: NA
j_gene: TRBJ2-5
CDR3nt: TGTGCCAGCAGCTTGGACCTCAACCCAGAAGAGACCCAGTACTTC
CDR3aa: CASSLDLNPEETQYF

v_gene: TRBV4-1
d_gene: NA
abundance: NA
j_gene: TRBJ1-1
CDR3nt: TGCGCCAGCAGCCAAGATCAGGCCAGTATGAACACTGAAGCTTTCTTT
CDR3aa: CASSQDQASMNTEAFF

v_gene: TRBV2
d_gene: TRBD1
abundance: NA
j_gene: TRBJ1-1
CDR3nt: TGTGCCAGCAGTGAAGGGGGACAGGAAACTTTT
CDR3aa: CASSEGGQETF

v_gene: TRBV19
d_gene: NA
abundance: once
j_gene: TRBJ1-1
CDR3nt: TGTGCCAGTAGTATAGGAGCGGCCGGACGGACTGAAGCTTTCTTT
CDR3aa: CASSIGAAGRTEAFF

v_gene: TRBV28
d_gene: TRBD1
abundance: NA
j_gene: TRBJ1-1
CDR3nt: TGTGCCAGCAGTCCCGGACAGGGTACCACTGAAGCTTTCTTT
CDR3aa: CASSPGQGTTEAFF

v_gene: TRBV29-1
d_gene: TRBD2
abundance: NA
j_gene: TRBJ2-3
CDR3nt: TGCAGCGTCCAAGGAGGGACTAGCGGGAACACAGATACGCAGTATTTT
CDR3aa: CSVQGGTSGNTDTQYF

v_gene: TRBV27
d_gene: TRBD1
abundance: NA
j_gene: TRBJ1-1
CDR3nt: TGTGCCAGCAGGCCGGCCGGACAGGGTTTTGCTGAAGCTTTCTTT
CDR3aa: CASRPAGQGFAEAFF

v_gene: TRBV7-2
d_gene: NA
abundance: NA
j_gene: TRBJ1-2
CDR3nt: TGTGCCAGCAGCTTAGTAGGGGTTGACTATGGCTACACCTTC
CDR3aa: CASSLVGVDYGYTF

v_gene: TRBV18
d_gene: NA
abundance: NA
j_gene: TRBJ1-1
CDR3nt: TGTGCCAGCTCACCACAGGTGCCCAGGTCGATCACTGAAGCTTTCTTT
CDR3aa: CASSPQVPRSITEAFF

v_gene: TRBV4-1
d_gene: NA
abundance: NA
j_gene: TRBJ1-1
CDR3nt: TGCGCCAGCAGCCTACGATCGGGGACAAAAAATAGCATGAACACTGAAGCTTTCTTT
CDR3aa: CASSLRSGTKNSMNTEAFF

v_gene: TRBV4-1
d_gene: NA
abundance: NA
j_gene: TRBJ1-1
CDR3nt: TGCGCCAGCAGCCAAGGTTTATTGTACACTGAAGCTTTCTTT
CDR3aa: CASSQGLLYTEAFF

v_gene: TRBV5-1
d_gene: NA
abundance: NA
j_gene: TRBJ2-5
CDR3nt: TGCGCCAGCAGCCTCCTGGCCCAAGAGACCCAGTACTTC
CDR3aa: CASSLLAQETQYF

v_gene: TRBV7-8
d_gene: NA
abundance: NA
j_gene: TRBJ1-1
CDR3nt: TGTGCCAGCAGCCGAGGACACTCGAACACTGAAGCTTTCTTT
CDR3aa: CASSRGHSNTEAFF

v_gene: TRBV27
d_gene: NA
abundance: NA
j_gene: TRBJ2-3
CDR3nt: TGTGCCAGCAGTTCCCGGGACTTCACAGATACGCAGTATTTT
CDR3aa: CASSSRDFTDTQYF

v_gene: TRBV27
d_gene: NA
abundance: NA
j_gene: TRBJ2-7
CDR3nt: NA
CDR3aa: CASSSSSGGEQYF

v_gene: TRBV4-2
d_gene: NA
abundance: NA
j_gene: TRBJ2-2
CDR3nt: TGTGCCAGCAGCCAAGGGGGACTGCGCTTCAACAACGGGGAGCTGTTTTTT
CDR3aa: CASSQGGLRFNNGELFF

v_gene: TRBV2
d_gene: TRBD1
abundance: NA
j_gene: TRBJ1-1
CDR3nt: TGTGCCAGCAGGGCCGGGACAGGCAGTTTCCAAGCTTTCTTT
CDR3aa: CASRAGTGSFQAFF

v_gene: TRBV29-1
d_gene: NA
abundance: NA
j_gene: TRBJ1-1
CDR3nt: TGCAGCGCCCCTTCGTCGGGGTATTCTGAAGCTTTCTTT
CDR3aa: CSAPSSGYSEAFF

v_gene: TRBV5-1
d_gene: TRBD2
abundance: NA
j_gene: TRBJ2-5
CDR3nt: TGCGCCAGCAGCTTGTTTTCTAGCGGGGGGCAAGAGACCCAGTACTTC
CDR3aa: CASSLFSSGGQETQYF

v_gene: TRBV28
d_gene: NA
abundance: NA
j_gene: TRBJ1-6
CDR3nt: TGTGCCAGCAGCCGGACAGACTCTAATTCACCCCTCCACTTT
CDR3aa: CASSRTDSNSPLHF

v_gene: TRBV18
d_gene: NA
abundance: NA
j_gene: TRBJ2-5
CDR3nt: TGTGCCAGCGGTCAGAGTGCCTCCGCGGAGGGGACCCAGTACTTC
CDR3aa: CASGQSASAEGTQYF

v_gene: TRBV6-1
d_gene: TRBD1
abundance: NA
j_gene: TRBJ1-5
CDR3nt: TGTGCCAGCAGGGAAGGACAGGCACGCAATCAGCCCCAGCATTTT
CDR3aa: CASREGQARNQPQHF

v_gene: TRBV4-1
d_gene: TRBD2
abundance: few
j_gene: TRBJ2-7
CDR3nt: TGCGCCAGCAGCCCCTCTAGCGGGAGTAACTACGAGCAGTACTTC
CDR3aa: CASSPSSGSNYEQYF

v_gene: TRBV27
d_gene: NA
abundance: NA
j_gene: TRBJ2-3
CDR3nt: TGTGCCAGCAGTTACAACCACCCTAGCACAGATACGCAGTATTTT
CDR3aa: CASSYNHPSTDTQYF

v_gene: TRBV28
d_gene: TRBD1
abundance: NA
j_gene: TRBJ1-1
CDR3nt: TGTGCCAGCAGTTTATTCGGGACAGGGGGCACTGAAGCTTTCTTT
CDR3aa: CASSLFGTGGTEAFF

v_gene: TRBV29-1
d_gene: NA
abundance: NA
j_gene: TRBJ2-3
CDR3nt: TGCAGCGGGACAGACACAGATACGCAGTATTTT
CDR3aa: CSGTDTDTQYF

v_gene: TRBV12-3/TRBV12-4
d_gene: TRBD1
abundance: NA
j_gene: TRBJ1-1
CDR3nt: TGTGCCAGCAGTTTCATTCAGGGGGATGAAGCTTTCTTT
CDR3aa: CASSFIQGDEAFF